These T cell receptor beta chains were read from a single sample in a study of blood T cell repertoires in COVID-19. Generated by immunoSEQ multiplex PCR, the TCRdb table keeps only in-frame clones and is missing some. This table has about 300,000 clones, about 82% appearing once. Specimen: peripheral blood. These receptors came from a woman aged 50 to 60 with acute or convalescent COVID-19. Each CDR3 is given with its conserved first and last residue. D genes are given only for firm matches. The listing skips clone size in some rows; elsewhere it reads once, few, many or a size class.

CDR3 | DNA | V | D | size | J
CASRQDPYAKNIQYF | TGCGCCAGCCGACAGGACCCCTATGCCAAAAACATTCAGTACTTC | TRBV4-1 | - | - | TRBJ2-4
CASSPRLAGDSDTQYF | TGTGCCAGCAGCCCCCGACTAGCGGGAGATTCAGATACGCAGTATTTT | TRBV4-2 | TRBD2 | - | TRBJ2-3
CSAEGVYEQFF | TGCAGCGCCGAGGGGGTCTATGAGCAGTTCTTC | TRBV29-1 | - | - | TRBJ2-1
CASSLQGIGGYTF | TGTGCCAGCAGTCTACAGGGAATTGGTGGCTACACCTTC | TRBV7-9 | - | - | TRBJ1-2
CSVSTGVQETQYF | TGCAGCGTTTCTACCGGGGTACAAGAGACCCAGTACTTC | TRBV29-1 | - | - | TRBJ2-5
CASSLDRNTGELFF | TGTGCCAGCAGCTTAGACAGAAACACCGGGGAGCTGTTTTTT | TRBV7-3 | - | - | TRBJ2-2
CASSQDPEGAYEQYF | TGTGCCAGCAGCCAAGATCCCGAGGGGGCCTACGAGCAGTACTTC | TRBV3-1/TRBV3-2 | - | - | TRBJ2-7
CASSIESSNQPQHF | TGTGCCAGTAGTATCGAGTCTAGCAATCAGCCCCAGCATTTT | TRBV19 | - | - | TRBJ1-5
CSVEDRWRGRTEAFF | TGCAGCGTTGAAGATCGATGGAGGGGAAGGACTGAAGCTTTCTTT | TRBV29-1 | - | - | TRBJ1-1
CASRPLFPQGNYGYTF | TGTGCCAGCAGGCCTCTCTTCCCTCAGGGTAACTATGGCTACACCTTC | TRBV9 | - | few | TRBJ1-2
CASSDPPTSGGRYNEQFF | TGTGCCAGCAGTGACCCGCCGACTAGCGGGGGGCGATACAATGAGCAGTTCTTC | TRBV25-1 | TRBD2 | - | TRBJ2-1
CASTRFGTANYNSPLHF | TGTGCCAGCACCCGCTTCGGGACAGCGAACTATAATTCACCCCTCCACTTT | TRBV7-2 | TRBD1 | - | TRBJ1-6
CASSFDSGASSPSFYGYTF | TGTGCCAGCAGCTTTGATTCAGGGGCTTCTTCCCCCTCCTTTTATGGCTACACCTTC | TRBV5-6 | - | - | TRBJ1-2
CASSSKTGLNTEAFF | TGTGCCAGCAGTTCCAAGACAGGATTGAACACTGAAGCTTTCTTT | TRBV6-2/TRBV6-3 | - | once | TRBJ1-1
CASSSEDTQYF | TGTGCCAGCAGCAGCGAGGATACGCAGTATTTT | TRBV5-6 | - | - | TRBJ2-3
CASSASITGEQFF | TGTGCCAGCAGTGCCTCTATCACGGGTGAGCAGTTCTTC | TRBV12-3/TRBV12-4 | - | - | TRBJ2-1
CASTSSAGGGEQFF | TGCGCCAGCACTTCCTCAGCGGGAGGGGGTGAGCAGTTCTTC | TRBV5-1 | TRBD2 | - | TRBJ2-1
CASSLGMNTEAFF | TGTGCCAGCAGCTTAGGTATGAACACTGAAGCTTTCTTT | TRBV7-2 | - | - | TRBJ1-1
CASSLLEGSYNEQFF | TGTGCCAGCAGCTTATTGGAGGGGTCCTACAATGAGCAGTTCTTC | TRBV7-8 | - | - | TRBJ2-1
CASSLSGAGLMNTEAFF | TGCGCCAGCAGCTTGTCGGGCGCAGGGCTTATGAACACTGAAGCTTTCTTT | TRBV5-1 | - | once | TRBJ1-1
CASSQGGGRQGPYNEQFF | TGCGCCAGCAGCCAAGGGGGCGGGAGGCAGGGACCCTACAATGAGCAGTTCTTC | TRBV4-1 | TRBD2 | once | TRBJ2-1
CAWLEKSTDTQYF | TGTGCATGGTTGGAGAAAAGCACAGATACGCAGTATTTT | TRBV30 | - | - | TRBJ2-3
CASRETSGGSYEQYF | TGTGCCAGCAGGGAAACTAGCGGGGGCTCCTACGAGCAGTACTTC | TRBV2 | TRBD2 | - | TRBJ2-7
CASSQVGQGTAGELFF | TGCGCCAGCAGTCAAGTAGGACAGGGGACCGCCGGGGAGCTGTTTTTT | TRBV23-1 | TRBD1 | - | TRBJ2-2
CASSLAVGLSYEQYF | TGCGCCAGCAGCTTGGCGGTGGGGCTCTCCTACGAGCAGTACTTC | TRBV5-1 | - | - | TRBJ2-7
CASSTHLGLAGGPFQYF | TGTGCCAGCAGTACACACCTAGGACTAGCGGGAGGGCCCTTCCAGTACTTC | TRBV27 | TRBD2 | - | TRBJ2-7
CASSLIARQAYEQYF | TGTGCCAGCAGCTTGATAGCGCGGCAGGCCTACGAGCAGTACTTC | TRBV7-2 | - | once | TRBJ2-7
CASSPVEGEGFGTQYF | TGTGCCAGCAGCCCCGTGGAGGGGGAGGGCTTTGGTACGCAGTATTTT | TRBV6-2/TRBV6-3 | - | - | TRBJ2-3
CASRGQGLDEKLFF | TGTGCCAGCAGGGGACAGGGACTGGATGAAAAACTGTTTTTT | TRBV2 | TRBD1 | - | TRBJ1-4
CASSLPEQGNYGYTF | TGTGCCAGCAGCCTCCCCGAACAGGGTAACTATGGCTACACCTTC | TRBV7-9 | - | - | TRBJ1-2
CASRPQGTTNTEAFF | TGTGCCAGCAGACCCCAGGGCACAACGAATACTGAAGCTTTCTTT | TRBV25-1 | - | - | TRBJ1-1
CASSDSDRGSPLHF | TGTGCCAGCAGTGACAGCGACAGGGGGTCACCCCTCCACTTT | TRBV6-4 | TRBD1 | - | TRBJ1-6
CASSSREETQYF | TGTGCCAGCAGTTCCAGGGAAGAGACCCAGTACTTC | TRBV27 | - | - | TRBJ2-5
CASSQGALRDNSAYEQYF | TGCGCCAGCAGCCAAGGCGCTTTGCGGGATAATAGCGCCTACGAGCAGTACTTC | TRBV4-1 | - | - | TRBJ2-7
CASSLGGATQYF | TGTGCCAGCAGCTTGGGGGGTGCGACCCAGTACTTC | TRBV7-9 | - | - | TRBJ2-5
CASSGTTDTQYF | TGTGCCAGCAGCGGTACCACAGATACGCAGTATTTT | TRBV6-5 | - | - | TRBJ2-3
CASSPTGGYNTGELFF | TGTGCCAGCAGCCCGACAGGGGGGTACAACACCGGGGAGCTGTTTTTT | TRBV5-5 | TRBD1 | - | TRBJ2-2
CAWSVFSGKAEAFF | TGTGCCTGGAGTGTATTTTCGGGAAAGGCTGAAGCTTTCTTT | TRBV30 | - | - | TRBJ1-1
CASSLWDSHTLVAFF | TGTGCCAGCAGTTTATGGGACAGCCATACCCTAGTAGCTTTCTTT | TRBV28 | - | - | TRBJ1-1
CATSDLRIGDEQFF | TGTGCCACCAGTGATTTGCGGATCGGGGATGAGCAGTTCTTC | TRBV24-1 | - | - | TRBJ2-1
CAGGGKSNQPQHF | TGTGCCGGGGGGGGAAAAAGCAATCAGCCCCAGCATTTT | TRBV6-4 | - | - | TRBJ1-5
CASNLIQGTEAFF | TGTGCCAGCAATCTAATCCAGGGGACTGAAGCTTTCTTT | TRBV6-6 | - | once | TRBJ1-1
CASSPRTGNYGYTF | TGTGCCAGCAGCCCAAGGACAGGGAACTATGGCTACACCTTC | TRBV7-2 | TRBD1 | - | TRBJ1-2
CASRAGQAAYYGYTF | TGTGCCAGCAGAGCCGGACAGGCCGCTTACTATGGCTACACCTTC | TRBV27 | TRBD1 | - | TRBJ1-2
CASSPGLAGERF | TGTGCCAGCAGCCCGGGACTAGCGGGAGAGAGATTT | TRBV7-8 | TRBD2 | - | TRBJ2-3
CASSPGSRGIYTEAFF | TGTGCCAGCAGCCCCGGGTCGAGGGGGATTTACACTGAAGCTTTCTTT | TRBV7-9 | - | - | TRBJ1-1